The entry below describes one T cell receptor beta chain. These data are taken from a study of siplizumab effects on memory and regulatory T cells. Assayed TCR templates numbered 80,000 to 100,000 for each sample. Libraries were prepared by immunoSEQ multiplex PCR; TCRdb keeps only in-frame clonotypes and omits some of them. The sample lists roughly 100,000 clones; about 92% were seen once. The V gene lost 5 bases and the J gene lost 6 bases, with 13 bases spanning the gap. Germline CDR1 and CDR2: MNHEY and SMNVEV (reference sequence). The CDR3 is made up of 14 amino acids. The TCR sequence derives from a human donor in good health. V is TRBV27 and J is TRBJ1-4; D not resolved. The sample consisted of CD4+ T cells sorted from blood. Written as DNA, the CDR3 is TGTGCCAGCAGTCGTAACGGAGCTGATGAAAAACTGTTTTTT. Residues: CASSRNGADEKLFF.